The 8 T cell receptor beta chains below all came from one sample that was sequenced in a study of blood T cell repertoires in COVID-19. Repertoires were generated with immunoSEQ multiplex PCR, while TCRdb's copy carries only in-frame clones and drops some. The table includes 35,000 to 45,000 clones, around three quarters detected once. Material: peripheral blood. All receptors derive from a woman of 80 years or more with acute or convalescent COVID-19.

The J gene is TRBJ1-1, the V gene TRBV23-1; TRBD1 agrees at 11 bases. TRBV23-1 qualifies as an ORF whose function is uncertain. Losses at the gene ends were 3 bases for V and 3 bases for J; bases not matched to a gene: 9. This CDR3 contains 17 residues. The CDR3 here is CASSHYQADRGHTEAFF. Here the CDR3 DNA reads TGCGCCAGCAGTCATTACCAAGCGGACAGGGGGCACACTGAAGCTTTCTTT.

This CDR3 is CASSLGSGGGGSEAFF. The CDR3 coding sequence is TGTGCCAGCAGCTTGGGATCGGGGGGAGGGGGATCTGAAGCTTTCTTT. The chain couples TRBV5-4 to TRBJ1-1, with D possibly matching TRBD1 (6 bases). The germline V gene encodes CDR1 SGHNT and CDR2 YYREEE (reference sequence). The CDR3 totals 16 residues. Trimming took off 0 bases at V and 6 bases at J, with 18 bases between the two ends.

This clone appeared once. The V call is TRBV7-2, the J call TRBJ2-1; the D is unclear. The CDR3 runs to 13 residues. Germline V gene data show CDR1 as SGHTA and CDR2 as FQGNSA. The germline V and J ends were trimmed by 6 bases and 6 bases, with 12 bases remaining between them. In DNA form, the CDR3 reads TGTGCCAGCAGGAGGCCTGCCGGCAATGAGCAGTTCTTC. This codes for CASRRPAGNEQFF.

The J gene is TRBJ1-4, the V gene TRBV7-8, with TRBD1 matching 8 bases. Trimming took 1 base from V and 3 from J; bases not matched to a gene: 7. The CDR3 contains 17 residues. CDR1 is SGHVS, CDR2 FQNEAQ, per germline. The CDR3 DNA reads TGTGCCAGCAGCTTAGAGGCAGGGGGCCGGTCTAATGAAAAACTGTTTTTT. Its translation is CASSLEAGGRSNEKLFF.

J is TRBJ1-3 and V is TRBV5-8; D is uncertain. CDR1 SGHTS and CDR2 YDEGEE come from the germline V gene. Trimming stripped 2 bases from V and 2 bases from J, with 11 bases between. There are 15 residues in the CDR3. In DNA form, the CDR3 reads TGTGCCAGCAGCTTAGATGAGAGGGCTGGAAACACCATATATTTT. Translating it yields CASSLDERAGNTIYF.

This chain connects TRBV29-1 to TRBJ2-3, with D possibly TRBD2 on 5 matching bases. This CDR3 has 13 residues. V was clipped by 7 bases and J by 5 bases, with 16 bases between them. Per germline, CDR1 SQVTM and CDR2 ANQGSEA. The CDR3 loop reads CSGYTAAGDTQYF. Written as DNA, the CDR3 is TGCAGCGGGTACACGGCTGCGGGAGATACGCAGTATTTT.

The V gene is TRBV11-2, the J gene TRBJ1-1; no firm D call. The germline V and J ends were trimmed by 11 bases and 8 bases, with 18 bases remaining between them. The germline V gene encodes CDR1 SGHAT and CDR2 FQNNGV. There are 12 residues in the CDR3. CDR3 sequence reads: CAGAPLSREAFF. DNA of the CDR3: TGTGCCGGCGCCCCATTAAGCAGGGAAGCTTTCTTT. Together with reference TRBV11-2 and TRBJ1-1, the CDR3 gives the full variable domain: EAGVAQSPRYKIIEKRQSVAFWCNPISGHATLYWYQQILGQGPKLLIQFQNNGVVDDSQLPKDRFSAERLKGVDSTLKIQPAKLEDSAVYLCAGAPLSREAFFGQGTRLTVV.

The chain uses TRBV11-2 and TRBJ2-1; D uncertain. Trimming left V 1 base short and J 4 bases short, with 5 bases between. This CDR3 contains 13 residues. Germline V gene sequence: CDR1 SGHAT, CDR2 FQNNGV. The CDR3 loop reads CASSLARYNEQFF. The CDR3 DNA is TGTGCCAGCAGCTTAGCTAGATACAATGAGCAGTTCTTC.